The present T cell receptor beta chain was sequenced within a study of CD8+ T cells in alopecia areata. Background on the study: Treated patients were given 5 to 10 mg oral tofacitinib twice daily.

Reverse transcription of extracted RNA yielded cDNA, which provided the sequencing template. Clones were read by immunoSEQ multiplex PCR, and TCRdb kept only the in-frame ones, dropping some. Of roughly 190,000 clones listed, 60% are singletons. Findings and limits, study-wide: Uncertainty about whether baseline CD8+ expansion is linked to response remains, with one nonresponder. Numerous clones, expanded in lesions, remained in scalp and blood during tofacitinib.

On this clone: Its antigen remains unknown.

The treatment denotes: oral pan-JAK inhibitor, 5-10 mg twice daily. The CDR3 has 14 amino acids. CDR1 is SGHTA and CDR2 is FQGNSA in the germline V gene. The V end lost 5 bases, the J end lost 1 base, and 11 bases lay between the germline ends. The sequence was collected from a human donor with alopecia areata. This specimen was CD4+ T cells sorted from blood, taken at week 24, from a patient treated with tofacitinib. The rearrangement uses TRBV7-2 and TRBJ1-2; D unresolved. CDR3 residues: CASSPAPGNYGYTF. DNA of the CDR3: TGTGCCAGCAGCCCCGCCCCGGGTAACTATGGCTACACCTTC.